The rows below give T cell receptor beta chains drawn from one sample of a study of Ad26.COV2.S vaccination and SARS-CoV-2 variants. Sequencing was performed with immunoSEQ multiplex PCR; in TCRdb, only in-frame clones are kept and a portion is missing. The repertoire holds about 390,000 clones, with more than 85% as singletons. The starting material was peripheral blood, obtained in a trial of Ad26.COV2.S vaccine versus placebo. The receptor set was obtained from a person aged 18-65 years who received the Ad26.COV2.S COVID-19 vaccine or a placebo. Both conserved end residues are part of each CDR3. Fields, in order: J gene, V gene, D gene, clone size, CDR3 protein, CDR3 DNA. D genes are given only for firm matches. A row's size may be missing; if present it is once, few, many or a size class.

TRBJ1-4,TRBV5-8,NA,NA,CASSRGPGAGEKLFF,TGTGCCAGCAGCCGGGGGCCAGGGGCCGGTGAAAAACTGTTTTTT
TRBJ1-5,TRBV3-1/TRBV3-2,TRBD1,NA,CASSAGTANQPQHF,TGTGCCAGCAGCGCCGGGACAGCAAATCAGCCCCAGCATTTT
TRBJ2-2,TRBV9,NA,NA,CASSVIVSGELFF,TGTGCCAGCAGCGTAATTGTCAGCGGGGAGCTGTTTTTT
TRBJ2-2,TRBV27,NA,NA,CASSPFLNANTGELFF,TGTGCCAGCAGTCCCTTTTTGAACGCGAACACCGGGGAGCTGTTTTTT
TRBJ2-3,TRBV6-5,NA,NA,CASSYIVGPPDTQYF,TGTGCCAGCAGTTACATAGTGGGGCCCCCCGATACGCAGTATTTT
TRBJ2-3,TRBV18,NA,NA,CASSQQGGRTDTQYF,TGTGCCAGCTCACAACAGGGTGGAAGAACAGATACGCAGTATTTT
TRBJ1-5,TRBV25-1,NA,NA,CASSEVGNQPQHF,TGTGCCAGCAGTGAAGTTGGCAATCAGCCCCAGCATTTT
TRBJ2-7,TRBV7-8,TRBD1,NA,CASSFSGQGSYEQYF,TGTGCCAGCAGCTTCTCTGGACAGGGCTCCTACGAGCAGTACTTC
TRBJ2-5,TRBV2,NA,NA,CASTRPLDETQYF,TGTGCCAGCACAAGACCGCTGGATGAGACCCAGTACTTC
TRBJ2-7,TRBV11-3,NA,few,CASSLGNRSSYEQYF,TGTGCCAGCAGCTTAGGGAACAGGAGCTCCTACGAGCAGTACTTC
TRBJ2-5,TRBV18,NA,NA,CASSTNQETQYF,TGTGCCAGCTCAACAAACCAAGAGACCCAGTACTTC